This T cell receptor (beta chain) derives from a study of cytomegalovirus exposure and HLA in healthy donors. Study-wide context: A data release that came early held around 85 million unique TCRs from HLA-typed donors. Study conclusions and caveats: For cytomegalovirus status, the classifier reportedly gave diagnoses with high specificity and sensitivity. Cytomegalovirus-associated status was assigned to approximately 160 TCR beta chains. Compared with the roughly 700-donor mean, an Asian-associated ancestry cluster reportedly had fewer N-insertions, according to a later analysis.

The PCR had 60 Vbeta and 13 Jbeta primers. Using immunoSEQ multiplex PCR, the repertoire was profiled, and TCRdb retains in-frame clones only, with some absent. The table lists hundreds of thousands of clones, 80% to 90% of them singletons. The CDR3 extends over 15 amino acids. The trim removed 6 bases at V and 1 base at J, leaving 7 bases unmatched. The germline CDR1 and CDR2 sequences are MNHEY and SVGAGI. Notes on this clone: No antigen is known for it.

V is TRBV6-5 and J is TRBJ1-2; 8 bases align to TRBD1. The clonotype originates from a woman in her late teens or twenties in good health and CMV-seronegative. Sequencing was carried out using PBMCs. The chain's CDR3 is CASRDDRGRNYGYTF. Written as DNA, the CDR3 is TGTGCCAGCAGGGACGACAGGGGACGTAACTATGGCTACACCTTC.